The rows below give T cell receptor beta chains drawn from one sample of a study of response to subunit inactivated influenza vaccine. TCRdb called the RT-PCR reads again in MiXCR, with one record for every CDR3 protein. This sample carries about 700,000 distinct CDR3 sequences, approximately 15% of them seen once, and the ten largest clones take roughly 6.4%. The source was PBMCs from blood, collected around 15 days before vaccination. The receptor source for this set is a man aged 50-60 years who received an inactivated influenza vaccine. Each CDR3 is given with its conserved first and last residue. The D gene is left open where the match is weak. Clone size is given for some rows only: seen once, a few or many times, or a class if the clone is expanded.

TGTGCCAGCAGCTCATATTCGAACACCGGGGAGCTGTTTTTT,CASSSYSNTGELFF,TRBJ2-2,TRBV27,NA,few
TGTGCCAGCAGTCTAAGGGGGAGAGTGACAGATACGCAGTATTTT,CASSLRGRVTDTQYF,TRBJ2-3,TRBV12-3/TRBV12-4,NA,many
TGTGCCAGCAGCCAACGAAGGGGGACTGCCACAGATACGCAGTATTTT,CASSQRRGTATDTQYF,TRBJ2-3,TRBV14,NA,NA
TGTGCCAGCAGCCCTAGCGTGGGGAAGAGTGACGAGCAGTACTTC,CASSPSVGKSDEQYF,TRBJ2-7,TRBV9,NA,once
TGTGCCAGCAGCCCCGGAAGCGGAGAGACCCAGTACTTC,CASSPGSGETQYF,TRBJ2-5,TRBV12-3/TRBV12-4,NA,few
TGCAGCGTCCGGACGAGCTCCTACGAGCAGTACTTC,CSVRTSSYEQYF,TRBJ2-7,TRBV29-1,NA,few
TGCAGCGTTGAAGATGGACAGGGGGCGCGATACGAGCAGTACTTC,CSVEDGQGARYEQYF,TRBJ2-7,TRBV29-1,TRBD1,many
TGTGCCAGCAGCATTGGCGGGACTAGCGACGAGCAGTACTTC,CASSIGGTSDEQYF,TRBJ2-7,TRBV7-2,TRBD2,NA
TGTGCCACCGGCATCCTCGGGGGGGGCTATGGCTACACCTTC,CATGILGGGYGYTF,TRBJ1-2,TRBV7-2,NA,few
TGTGCCAGCAGCCCTCTGATCCAAGGGGATACGCAGTATTTT,CASSPLIQGDTQYF,TRBJ2-3,TRBV7-2,NA,NA
TGTGCCAGTAGTTTGCAGACGGGCGAGCAGTACTTC,CASSLQTGEQYF,TRBJ2-7,TRBV19,NA,NA
TGTGCCAGCAGTTATTCCGGTCCTAGCGGGGGTGCCTACGAGCAGTACTTC,CASSYSGPSGGAYEQYF,TRBJ2-7,TRBV6-5,TRBD2,NA
TGCGCCAGCAGCTCCGCGGCAGGGTCTGGGGCCAACGTCCTGACTTTC,CASSSAAGSGANVLTF,TRBJ2-6,TRBV5-1,NA,NA
TGTGCCAGCAGCTTTTCACCGAACACTGAAGCTTTCTTT,CASSFSPNTEAFF,TRBJ1-1,TRBV7-3,NA,many
TGTGCCAGCAGTTTATCGCGGTCTTACGAGCAGTACTTC,CASSLSRSYEQYF,TRBJ2-7,TRBV27,NA,many
TGCAGAGCCGGGACTAGCGGAGGCCGGCAGTTCTTC,CRAGTSGGRQFF,TRBJ2-1,TRBV20-1,TRBD2,many
TGTGCCACCAGTGCCTGGGGGGGGGGAGCAGATACGCAGTATTTT,CATSAWGGGADTQYF,TRBJ2-3,TRBV15,TRBD2,few
TGCAGCGTCATACTAGCGGGGCAAGAGACCCAGTACTTC,CSVILAGQETQYF,TRBJ2-5,TRBV29-1,TRBD2,few
TGCAGCGTTGGGGGGAGAGCCAAAAACATTCAGTACTTC,CSVGGRAKNIQYF,TRBJ2-4,TRBV29-1,NA,many
TGTGCCAGCAGTTTCCGGGGGGCCAAGCAGTACTTC,CASSFRGAKQYF,TRBJ2-7,TRBV28,NA,NA
TGTGCCAGCACGGGGGGACCGGGGAATGAGCAGTTCTTC,CASTGGPGNEQFF,TRBJ2-1,TRBV28,TRBD2,few
TGCAGTGCTAACCGGGACAGCTCCTACGAGCAGTACTTC,CSANRDSSYEQYF,TRBJ2-7,TRBV20-1,TRBD1,few
TGCGCCAGCAGCTTCGGCAGTCTCGACGAGCAGTACTTC,CASSFGSLDEQYF,TRBJ2-7,TRBV5-1,NA,few
TGTGCCAGCAGCCAAGGTAGCGGGGGAAACTCCTACGAGCAGTACTTC,CASSQGSGGNSYEQYF,TRBJ2-7,TRBV3-1,TRBD2,NA